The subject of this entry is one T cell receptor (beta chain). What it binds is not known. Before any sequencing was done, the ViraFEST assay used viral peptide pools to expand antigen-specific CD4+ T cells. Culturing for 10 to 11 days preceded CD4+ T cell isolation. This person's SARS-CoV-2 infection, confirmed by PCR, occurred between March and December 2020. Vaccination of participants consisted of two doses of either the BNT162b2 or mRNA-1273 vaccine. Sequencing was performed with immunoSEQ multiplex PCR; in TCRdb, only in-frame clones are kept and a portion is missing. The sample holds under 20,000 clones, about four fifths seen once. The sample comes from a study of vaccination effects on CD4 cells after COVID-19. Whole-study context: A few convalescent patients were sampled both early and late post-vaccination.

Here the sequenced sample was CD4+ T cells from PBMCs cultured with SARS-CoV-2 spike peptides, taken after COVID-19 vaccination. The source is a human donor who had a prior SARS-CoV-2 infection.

The CDR3 spells CASSLDPVIGAFF. In nucleotides, the CDR3 is TGCGCCAGCAGCTTGGATCCGGTAATAGGAGCTTTCTTT. The chain recombines TRBV5-1 with TRBJ1-1; the D is unclear. CDR1 is SGHRS and CDR2 is YFSETQ in the germline V gene. The CDR3 is 13 residues long. The V end lost 0 bases, the J end lost 10 bases, and 13 bases lay between the germline ends.